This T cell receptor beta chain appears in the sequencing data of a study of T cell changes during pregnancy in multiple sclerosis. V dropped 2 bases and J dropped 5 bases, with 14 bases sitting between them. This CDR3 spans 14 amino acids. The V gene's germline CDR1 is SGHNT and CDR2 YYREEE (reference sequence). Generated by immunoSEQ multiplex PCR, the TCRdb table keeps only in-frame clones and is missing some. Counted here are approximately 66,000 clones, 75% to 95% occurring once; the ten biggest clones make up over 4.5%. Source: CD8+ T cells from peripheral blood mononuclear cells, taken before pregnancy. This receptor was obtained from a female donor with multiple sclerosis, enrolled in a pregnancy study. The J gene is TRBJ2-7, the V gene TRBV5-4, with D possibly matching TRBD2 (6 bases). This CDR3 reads CASSLDGTLDEQYF. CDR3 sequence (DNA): TGTGCCAGCAGCTTAGATGGGACTCTGGACGAGCAGTACTTC.